This TCR beta chain stems from a study of blood T cell repertoires in COVID-19. Study information: PBMCs, B-cell-depleted T cells, or T cells were the source of the cDNA or gDNA that made up the material.

Method: immunoSEQ multiplex PCR; TCRdb's copy keeps in-frame clones and lacks some. Of 160,000 or so clones listed, around four fifths are singletons. Trimming at V came to 2 bases and at J to 1 base, leaving 8 bases not matched to a gene. The CDR3 is made up of 17 amino acids. Germline V gene sequence: CDR1 SGHVS, CDR2 FNYEAQ. The chain combines TRBV7-6 with TRBJ1-3; 7 nucleotides line up with TRBD1. This clonotype was obtained from a woman of 80 years or more with acute or convalescent COVID-19. Sequencing input: peripheral blood. CDR3 sequence (DNA): TGTGCCAGCAGCTTAAGGGGCCGGGGACAGTCTGGAAACACCATATATTTT. Translation gives CASSLRGRGQSGNTIYF.